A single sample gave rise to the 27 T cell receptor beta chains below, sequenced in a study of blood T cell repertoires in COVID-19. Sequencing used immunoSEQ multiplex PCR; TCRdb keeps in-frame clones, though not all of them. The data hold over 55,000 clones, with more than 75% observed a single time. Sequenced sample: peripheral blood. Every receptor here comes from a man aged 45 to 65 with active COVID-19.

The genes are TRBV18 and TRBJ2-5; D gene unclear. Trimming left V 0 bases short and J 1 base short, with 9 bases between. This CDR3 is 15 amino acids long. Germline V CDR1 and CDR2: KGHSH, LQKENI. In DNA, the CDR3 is TGTGCCAGCTCACCACCAAGCTACTCCCAAGAGACCCAGTACTTC. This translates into CASSPPSYSQETQYF.

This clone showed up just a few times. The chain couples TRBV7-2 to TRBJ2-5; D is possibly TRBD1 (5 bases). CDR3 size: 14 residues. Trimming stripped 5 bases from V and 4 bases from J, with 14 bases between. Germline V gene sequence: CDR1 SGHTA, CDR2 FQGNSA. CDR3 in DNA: TGTGCCAGCAGCGCCGCAGGGCAAGGAGAGACCCAGTACTTC. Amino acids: CASSAAGQGETQYF.

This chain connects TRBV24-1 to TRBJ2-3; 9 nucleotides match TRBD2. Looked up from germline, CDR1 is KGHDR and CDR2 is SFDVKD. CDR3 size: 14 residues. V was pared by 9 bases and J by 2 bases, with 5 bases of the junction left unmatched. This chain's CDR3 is CATSLAGPTDTQYF. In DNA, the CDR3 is TGTGCCACCTCACTAGCGGGCCCCACAGATACGCAGTATTTT.

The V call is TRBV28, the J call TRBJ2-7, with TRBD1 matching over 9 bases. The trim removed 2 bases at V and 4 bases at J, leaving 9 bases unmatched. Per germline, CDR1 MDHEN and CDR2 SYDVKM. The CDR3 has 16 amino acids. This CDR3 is CASSLLRGQGGYEQYF. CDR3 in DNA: TGTGCCAGCAGTTTACTCAGGGGACAGGGAGGTTACGAGCAGTACTTC.

The DNA for the CDR3 is TGTGCCAGCAGCCAGGGACAGGATTACTACGAGCAGTACTTC. The encoded protein is CASSQGQDYYEQYF. The V call is TRBV4-2, the J call TRBJ2-7; 8 positions agree with TRBD1. The CDR3 has 14 amino acids. Per germline, CDR1 LGHNA and CDR2 YNFKEQ. After removal of 3 bases from V and 3 bases from J, the junction contained 4 bases not matched to a gene.

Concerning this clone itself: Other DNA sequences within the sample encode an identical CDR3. CDR3 residues: CASSLAGGSNQPQHF. CDR3 nucleotides: TGTGCCAGCAGCTTGGCAGGAGGTAGCAATCAGCCCCAGCATTTT. The chain combines TRBV11-2 with TRBJ1-5; no clear D. This CDR3 spans 15 amino acids. Deletions cut 3 bases from V and 0 bases from J, with 9 bases between. Germline V lookup: CDR1 SGHAT, CDR2 FQNNGV.

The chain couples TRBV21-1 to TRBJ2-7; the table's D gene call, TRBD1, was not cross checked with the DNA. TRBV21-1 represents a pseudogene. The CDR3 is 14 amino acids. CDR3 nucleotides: TGTGCCGTTCTCGACAGGGACAGGGTGAGGGAGCAGTACTTC. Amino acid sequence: CAVLDRDRVREQYF.

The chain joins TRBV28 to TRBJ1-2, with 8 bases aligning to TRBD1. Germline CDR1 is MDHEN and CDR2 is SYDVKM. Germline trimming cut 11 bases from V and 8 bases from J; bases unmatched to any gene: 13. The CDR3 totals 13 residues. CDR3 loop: CAAFTGGGLGYTF. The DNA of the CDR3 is TGTGCCGCGTTCACAGGGGGGGGATTAGGCTACACCTTC.

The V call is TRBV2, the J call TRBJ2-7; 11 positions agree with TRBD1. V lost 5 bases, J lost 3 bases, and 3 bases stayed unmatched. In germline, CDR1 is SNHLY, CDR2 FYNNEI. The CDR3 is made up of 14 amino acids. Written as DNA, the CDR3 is TGTGCCAGCAGTAAGGACAGGGGGCTCTACGAGCAGTACTTC. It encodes CASSKDRGLYEQYF. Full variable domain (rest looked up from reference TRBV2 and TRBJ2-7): EPEVTQTPSHQVTQMGQEVILRCVPISNHLYFYWYRQILGQKVEFLVSFYNNEISEKSEIFDDQFSVERPDGSNFTLKIRSTKLEDSAMYFCASSKDRGLYEQYFGPGTRLTVT.

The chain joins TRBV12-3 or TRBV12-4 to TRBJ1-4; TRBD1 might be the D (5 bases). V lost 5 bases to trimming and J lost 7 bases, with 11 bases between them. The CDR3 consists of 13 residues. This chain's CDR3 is CASSPGPGEKLFF. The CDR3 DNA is TGTGCCAGCAGTCCAGGGCCGGGTGAAAAACTGTTTTTT.

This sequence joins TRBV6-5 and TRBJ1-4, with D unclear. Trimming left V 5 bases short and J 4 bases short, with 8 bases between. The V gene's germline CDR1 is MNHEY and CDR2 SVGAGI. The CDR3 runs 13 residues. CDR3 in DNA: TGTGCCAGCAGTATGGCCCTTAATGAAAAACTGTTTTTT. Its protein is CASSMALNEKLFF.

CDR3 DNA: TGTGCCAGCAGTGGGCCTTCGAGAGTCCAGTACTTC. Encoded protein: CASSGPSRVQYF. The chain carries TRBV28 and TRBJ2-5, with unresolved D. Germline V gene data show CDR1 as MDHEN and CDR2 as SYDVKM. This CDR3 is built from 12 residues. V dropped 5 bases and J dropped 10 bases, with 14 bases sitting between them.

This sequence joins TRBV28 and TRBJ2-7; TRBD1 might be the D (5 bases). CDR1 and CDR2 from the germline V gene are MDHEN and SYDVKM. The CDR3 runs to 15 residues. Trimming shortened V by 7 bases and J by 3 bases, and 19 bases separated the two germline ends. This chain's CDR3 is CASIISTDRFYEQYF. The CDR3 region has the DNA TGTGCCAGCATAATCTCAACCGACAGATTCTACGAGCAGTACTTC.

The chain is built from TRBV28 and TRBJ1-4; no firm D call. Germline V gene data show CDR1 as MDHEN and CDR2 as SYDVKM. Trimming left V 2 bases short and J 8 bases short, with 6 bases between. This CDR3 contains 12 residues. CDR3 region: CASSLRWEKLFF. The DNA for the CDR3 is TGTGCCAGCAGTTTACGGTGGGAAAAACTGTTTTTT.

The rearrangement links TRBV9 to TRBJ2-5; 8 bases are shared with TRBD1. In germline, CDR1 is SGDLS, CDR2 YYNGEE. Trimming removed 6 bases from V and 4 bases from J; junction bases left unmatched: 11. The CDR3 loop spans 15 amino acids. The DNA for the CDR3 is TGTGCCAGCACCGTCGACAGGGGCTTAGGAGAGACCCAGTACTTC. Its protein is CASTVDRGLGETQYF.

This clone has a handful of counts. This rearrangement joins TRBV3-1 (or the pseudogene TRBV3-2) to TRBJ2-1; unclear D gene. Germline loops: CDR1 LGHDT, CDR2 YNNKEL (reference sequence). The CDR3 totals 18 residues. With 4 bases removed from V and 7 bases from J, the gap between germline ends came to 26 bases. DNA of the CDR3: TGTGCCAGCAGCCTCCACTACATTAGCAAGTCCAAAAAGAATGAGCAGTTCTTC. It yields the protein CASSLHYISKSKKNEQFF.

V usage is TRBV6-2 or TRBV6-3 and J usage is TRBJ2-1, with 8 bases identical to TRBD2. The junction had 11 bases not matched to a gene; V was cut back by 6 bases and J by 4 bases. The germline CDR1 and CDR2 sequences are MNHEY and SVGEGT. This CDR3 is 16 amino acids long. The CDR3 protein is CASSFQRGGRYNEQFF. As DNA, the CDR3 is TGTGCCAGCAGCTTTCAACGGGGGGGCCGTTACAATGAGCAGTTCTTC.

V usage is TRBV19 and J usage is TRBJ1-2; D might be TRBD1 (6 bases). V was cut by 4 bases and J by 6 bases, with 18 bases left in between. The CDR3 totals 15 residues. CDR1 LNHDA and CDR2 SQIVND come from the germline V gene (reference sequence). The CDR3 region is CASSTWDKRDDGYTF. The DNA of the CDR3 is TGTGCCAGTAGTACTTGGGACAAACGAGATGATGGCTACACCTTC.

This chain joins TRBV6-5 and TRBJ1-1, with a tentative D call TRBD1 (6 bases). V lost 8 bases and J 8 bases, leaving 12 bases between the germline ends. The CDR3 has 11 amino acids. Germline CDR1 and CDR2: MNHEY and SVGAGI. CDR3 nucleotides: TGTGCCAGCCAAGGTGACAGGGAAGCTTTCTTT. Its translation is CASQGDREAFF.

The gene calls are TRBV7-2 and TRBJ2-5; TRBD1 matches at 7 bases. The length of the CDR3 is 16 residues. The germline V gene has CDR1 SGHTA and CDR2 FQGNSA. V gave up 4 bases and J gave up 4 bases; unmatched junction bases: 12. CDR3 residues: CASSSRTGQGLETQYF. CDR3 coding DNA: TGTGCCAGCAGCTCTCGGACAGGACAAGGGTTAGAGACCCAGTACTTC.

Here the CDR3 DNA reads TGTGCCAGCAGCTTAGGCGGGACAGGATCCTACGAGCAGTACTTC. Amino acids: CASSLGGTGSYEQYF. The V and J genes are TRBV13 and TRBJ2-7, with TRBD1 matching 8 bases. This CDR3 has 15 residues. Losses at the gene ends were 0 bases for V and 1 base for J; bases not matched to a gene: 2. Germline CDR1 and CDR2: PRHDT and FYEKMQ (reference sequence).

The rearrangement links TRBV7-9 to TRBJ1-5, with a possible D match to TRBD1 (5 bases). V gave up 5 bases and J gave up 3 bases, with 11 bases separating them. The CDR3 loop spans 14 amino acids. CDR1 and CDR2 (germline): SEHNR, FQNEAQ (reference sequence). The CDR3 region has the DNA TGTGCCAGCAGCCTCGACAGTCTCAATCAGCCCCAGCATTTT. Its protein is CASSLDSLNQPQHF.

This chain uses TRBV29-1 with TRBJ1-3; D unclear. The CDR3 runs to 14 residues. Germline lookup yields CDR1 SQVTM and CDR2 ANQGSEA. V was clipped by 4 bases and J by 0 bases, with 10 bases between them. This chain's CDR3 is CSVGASHSGNTIYF. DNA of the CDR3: TGCAGCGTTGGCGCGAGTCACTCTGGAAACACCATATATTTT.

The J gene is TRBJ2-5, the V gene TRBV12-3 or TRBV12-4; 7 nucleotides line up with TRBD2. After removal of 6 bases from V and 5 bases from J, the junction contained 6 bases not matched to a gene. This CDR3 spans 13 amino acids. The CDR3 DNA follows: TGTGCCAGCAGCCCCGGGGGAGGGGAGACCCAGTACTTC. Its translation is CASSPGGGETQYF.

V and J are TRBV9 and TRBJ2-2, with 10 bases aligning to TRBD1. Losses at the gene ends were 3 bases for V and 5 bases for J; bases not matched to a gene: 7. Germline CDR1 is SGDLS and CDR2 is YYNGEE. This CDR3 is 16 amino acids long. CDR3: CASSGPGQGRTGELFF. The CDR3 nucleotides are TGTGCCAGCAGCGGACCGGGACAGGGGAGGACCGGGGAGCTGTTTTTT.

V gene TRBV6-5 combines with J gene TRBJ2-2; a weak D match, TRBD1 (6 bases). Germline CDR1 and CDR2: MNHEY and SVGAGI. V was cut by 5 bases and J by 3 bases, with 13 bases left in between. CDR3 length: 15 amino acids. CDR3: CASSPRGGYTGELFF. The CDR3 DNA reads TGTGCCAGCAGTCCCCGAGGGGGTTACACCGGGGAGCTGTTTTTT.

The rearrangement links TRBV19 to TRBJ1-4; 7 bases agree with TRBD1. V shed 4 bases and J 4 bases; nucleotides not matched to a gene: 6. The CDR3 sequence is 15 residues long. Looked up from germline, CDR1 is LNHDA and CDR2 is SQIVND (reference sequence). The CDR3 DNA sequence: TGTGCCAGTAGTAATCGACAGGGTGGTAATGAAAAACTGTTTTTT. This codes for CASSNRQGGNEKLFF.